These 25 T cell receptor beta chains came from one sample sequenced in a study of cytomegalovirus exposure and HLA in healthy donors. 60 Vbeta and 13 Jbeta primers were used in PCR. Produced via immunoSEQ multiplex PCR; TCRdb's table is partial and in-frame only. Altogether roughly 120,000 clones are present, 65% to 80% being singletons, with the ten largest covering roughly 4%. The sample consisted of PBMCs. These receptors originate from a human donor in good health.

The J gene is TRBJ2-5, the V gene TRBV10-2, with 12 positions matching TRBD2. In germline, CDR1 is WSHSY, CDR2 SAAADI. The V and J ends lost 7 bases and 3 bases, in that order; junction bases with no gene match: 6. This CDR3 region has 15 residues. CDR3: CASTSGRAGEETQYF. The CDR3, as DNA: TGCGCCAGCACTAGCGGGAGGGCGGGCGAAGAGACCCAGTACTTC.

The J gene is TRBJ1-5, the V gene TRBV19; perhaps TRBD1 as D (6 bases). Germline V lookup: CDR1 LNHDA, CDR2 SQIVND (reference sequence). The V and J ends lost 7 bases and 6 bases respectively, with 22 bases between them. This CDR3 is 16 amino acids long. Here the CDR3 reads CASIRTGGLLGQPQHF. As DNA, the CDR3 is TGTGCCAGTATCAGGACGGGGGGGCTGCTGGGTCAGCCCCAGCATTTT.

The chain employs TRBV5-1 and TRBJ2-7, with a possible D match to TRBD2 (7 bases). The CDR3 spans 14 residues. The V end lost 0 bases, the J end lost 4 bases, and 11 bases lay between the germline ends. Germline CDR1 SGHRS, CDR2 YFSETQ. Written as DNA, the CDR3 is TGCGCCAGCAGCTTGGGGGGGGGCCCATACGAGCAGTACTTC. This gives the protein CASSLGGGPYEQYF.

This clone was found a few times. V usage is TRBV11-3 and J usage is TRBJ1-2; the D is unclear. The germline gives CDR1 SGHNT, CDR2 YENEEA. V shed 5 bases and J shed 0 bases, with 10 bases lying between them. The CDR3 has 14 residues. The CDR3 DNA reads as TGTGCCAGCAGCCCACAGAACGCTAACTATGGCTACACCTTC. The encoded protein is CASSPQNANYGYTF.

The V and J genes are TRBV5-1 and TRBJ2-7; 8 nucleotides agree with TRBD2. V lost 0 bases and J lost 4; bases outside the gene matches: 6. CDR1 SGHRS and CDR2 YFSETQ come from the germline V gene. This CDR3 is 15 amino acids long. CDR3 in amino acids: CASSLDIAGPYEQYF. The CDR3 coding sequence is TGCGCCAGCAGCTTGGATATAGCGGGACCTTACGAGCAGTACTTC.

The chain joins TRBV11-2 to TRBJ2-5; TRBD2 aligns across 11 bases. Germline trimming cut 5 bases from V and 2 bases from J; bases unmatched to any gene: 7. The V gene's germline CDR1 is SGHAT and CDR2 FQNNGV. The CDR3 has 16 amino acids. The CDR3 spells CASSPLAGGYQETQYF. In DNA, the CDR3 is TGTGCCAGCAGCCCATTAGCGGGAGGGTATCAAGAGACCCAGTACTTC.

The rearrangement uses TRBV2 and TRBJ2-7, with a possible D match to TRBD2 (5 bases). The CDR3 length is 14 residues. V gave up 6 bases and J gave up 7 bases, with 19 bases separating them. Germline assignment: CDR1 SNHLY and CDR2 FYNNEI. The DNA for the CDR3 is TGTGCCAGCAGAGTCCCCTCGGGAAGAACAGAGCAGTACTTC. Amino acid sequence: CASRVPSGRTEQYF.

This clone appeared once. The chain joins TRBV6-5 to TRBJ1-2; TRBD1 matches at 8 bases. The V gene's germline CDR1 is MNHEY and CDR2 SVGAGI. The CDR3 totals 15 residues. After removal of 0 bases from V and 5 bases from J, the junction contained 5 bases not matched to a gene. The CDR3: CASSYSNRGVYGYTF. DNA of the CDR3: TGTGCCAGCAGTTACTCGAACAGGGGGGTATATGGCTACACCTTC.

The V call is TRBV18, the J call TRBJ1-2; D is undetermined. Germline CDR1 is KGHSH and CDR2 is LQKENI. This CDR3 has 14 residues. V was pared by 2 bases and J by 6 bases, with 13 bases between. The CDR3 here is CASSPTAGGDGYTF. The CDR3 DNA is TGTGCCAGCTCACCAACGGCGGGTGGTGATGGCTACACCTTC.

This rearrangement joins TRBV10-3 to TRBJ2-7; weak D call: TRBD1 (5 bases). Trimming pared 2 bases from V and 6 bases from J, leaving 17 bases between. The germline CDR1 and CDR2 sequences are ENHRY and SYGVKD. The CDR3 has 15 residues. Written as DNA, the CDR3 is TGTGCCATCAGTGAGGGGCAGGGCTCGACGAGCGAGCAGTACTTC. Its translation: CAISEGQGSTSEQYF.

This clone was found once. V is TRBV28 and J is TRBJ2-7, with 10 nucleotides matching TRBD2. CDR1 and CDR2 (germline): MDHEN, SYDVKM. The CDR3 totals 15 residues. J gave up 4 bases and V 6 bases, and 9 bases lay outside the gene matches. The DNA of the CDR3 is TGTGCCAGCAGGGGAGCTAGCGGGAGAGGATACGAGCAGTACTTC. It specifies CASRGASGRGYEQYF.

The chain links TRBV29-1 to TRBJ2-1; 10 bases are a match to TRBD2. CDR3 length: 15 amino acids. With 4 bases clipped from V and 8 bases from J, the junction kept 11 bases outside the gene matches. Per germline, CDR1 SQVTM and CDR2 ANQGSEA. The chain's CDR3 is CSVARWLAGDDEQFF. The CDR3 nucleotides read TGCAGCGTTGCGAGGTGGCTAGCGGGAGACGATGAGCAGTTCTTC.

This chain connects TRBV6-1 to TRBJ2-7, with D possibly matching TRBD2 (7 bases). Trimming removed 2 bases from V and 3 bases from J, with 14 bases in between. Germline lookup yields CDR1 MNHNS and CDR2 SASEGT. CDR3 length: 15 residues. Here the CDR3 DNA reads TGTGCCAGCAGTGAAACCTTGGGAGGGGGCTACGAGCAGTACTTC. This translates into CASSETLGGGYEQYF.

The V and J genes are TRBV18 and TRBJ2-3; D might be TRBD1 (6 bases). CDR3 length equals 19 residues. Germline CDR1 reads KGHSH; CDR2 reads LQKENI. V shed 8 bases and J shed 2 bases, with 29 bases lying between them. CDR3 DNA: TGTGCCAGCGGGCCTCGAATGGCAATTGGACAGAGTTACACAGATACGCAGTATTTT. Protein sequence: CASGPRMAIGQSYTDTQYF.

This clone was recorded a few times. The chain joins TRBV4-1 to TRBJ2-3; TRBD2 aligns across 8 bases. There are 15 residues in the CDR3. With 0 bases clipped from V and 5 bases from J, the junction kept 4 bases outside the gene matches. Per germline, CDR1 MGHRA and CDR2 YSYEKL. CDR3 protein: CASSQEGLVLDTQYF. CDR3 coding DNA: TGCGCCAGCAGCCAAGAGGGACTAGTCTTAGATACGCAGTATTTT.

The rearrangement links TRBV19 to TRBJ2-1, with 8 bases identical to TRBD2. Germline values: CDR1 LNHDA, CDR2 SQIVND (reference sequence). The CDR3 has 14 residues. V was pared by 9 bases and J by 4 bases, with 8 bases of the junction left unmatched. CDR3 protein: CASNSGILYNEQFF. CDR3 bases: TGTGCCAGCAATAGCGGGATCCTATACAATGAGCAGTTCTTC.

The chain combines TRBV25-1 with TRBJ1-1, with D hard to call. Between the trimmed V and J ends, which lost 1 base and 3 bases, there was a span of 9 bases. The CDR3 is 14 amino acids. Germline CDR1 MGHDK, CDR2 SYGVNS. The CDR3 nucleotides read TGTGCCAGCAGTGAATCGGCTAGGTACACTGAAGCTTTCTTT. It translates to CASSESARYTEAFF.

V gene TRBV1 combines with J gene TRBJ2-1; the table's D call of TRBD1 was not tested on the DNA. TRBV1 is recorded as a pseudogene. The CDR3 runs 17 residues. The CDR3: CTSSQGSGTGGIDEQFF. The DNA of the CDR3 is TGCACCAGCAGCCAAGGATCGGGGACAGGGGGCATCGATGAGCAGTTCTTC.

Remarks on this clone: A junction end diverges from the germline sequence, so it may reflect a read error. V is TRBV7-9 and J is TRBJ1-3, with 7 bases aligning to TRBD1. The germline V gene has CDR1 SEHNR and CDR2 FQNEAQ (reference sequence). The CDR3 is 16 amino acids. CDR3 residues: CSSRLEGQISGNTIYF. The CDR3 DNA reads TGTTCCAGCAGGCTAGAGGGACAGATCTCTGGAAACACCATATATTTT.

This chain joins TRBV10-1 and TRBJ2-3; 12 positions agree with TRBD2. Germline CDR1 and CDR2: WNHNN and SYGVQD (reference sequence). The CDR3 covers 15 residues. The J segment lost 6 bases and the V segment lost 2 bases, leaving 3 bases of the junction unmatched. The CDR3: CASSEGTSGRDTQYF. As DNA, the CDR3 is TGCGCCAGCAGTGAGGGTACTAGCGGGAGGGATACGCAGTATTTT.

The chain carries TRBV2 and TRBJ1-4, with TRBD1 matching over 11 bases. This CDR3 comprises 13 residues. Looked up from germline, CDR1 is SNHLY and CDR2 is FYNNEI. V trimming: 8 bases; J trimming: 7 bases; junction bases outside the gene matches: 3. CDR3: CASGGQGGEKLFF. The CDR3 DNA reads TGTGCCAGCGGGGGACAGGGGGGTGAAAAACTGTTTTTT.

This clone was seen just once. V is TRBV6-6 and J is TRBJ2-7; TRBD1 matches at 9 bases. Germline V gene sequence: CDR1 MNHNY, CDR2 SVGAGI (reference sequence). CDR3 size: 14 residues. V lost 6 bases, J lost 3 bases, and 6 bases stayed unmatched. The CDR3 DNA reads TGTGCCAGCAGCATGACAGGGGGGATCTACGAGCAGTACTTC. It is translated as CASSMTGGIYEQYF.

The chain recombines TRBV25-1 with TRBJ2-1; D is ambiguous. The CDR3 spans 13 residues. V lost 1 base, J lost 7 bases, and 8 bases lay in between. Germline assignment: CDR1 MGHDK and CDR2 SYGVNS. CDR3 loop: CASSESPGNEQFF. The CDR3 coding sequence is TGTGCCAGCAGTGAATCCCCAGGAAATGAGCAGTTCTTC.

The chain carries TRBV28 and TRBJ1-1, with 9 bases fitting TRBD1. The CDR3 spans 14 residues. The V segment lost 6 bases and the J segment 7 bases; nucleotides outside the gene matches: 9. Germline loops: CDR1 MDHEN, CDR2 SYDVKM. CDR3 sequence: CASSLGRGQGEAFF. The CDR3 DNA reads TGTGCCAGCAGCCTCGGTAGGGGACAGGGTGAAGCTTTCTTT.

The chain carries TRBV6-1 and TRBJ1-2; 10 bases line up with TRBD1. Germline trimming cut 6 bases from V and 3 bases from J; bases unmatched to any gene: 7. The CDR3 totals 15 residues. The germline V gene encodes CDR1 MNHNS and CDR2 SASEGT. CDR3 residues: CASSRGGTGDYGYTF. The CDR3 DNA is TGTGCCAGCAGCAGGGGCGGGACAGGGGACTATGGCTACACCTTC.